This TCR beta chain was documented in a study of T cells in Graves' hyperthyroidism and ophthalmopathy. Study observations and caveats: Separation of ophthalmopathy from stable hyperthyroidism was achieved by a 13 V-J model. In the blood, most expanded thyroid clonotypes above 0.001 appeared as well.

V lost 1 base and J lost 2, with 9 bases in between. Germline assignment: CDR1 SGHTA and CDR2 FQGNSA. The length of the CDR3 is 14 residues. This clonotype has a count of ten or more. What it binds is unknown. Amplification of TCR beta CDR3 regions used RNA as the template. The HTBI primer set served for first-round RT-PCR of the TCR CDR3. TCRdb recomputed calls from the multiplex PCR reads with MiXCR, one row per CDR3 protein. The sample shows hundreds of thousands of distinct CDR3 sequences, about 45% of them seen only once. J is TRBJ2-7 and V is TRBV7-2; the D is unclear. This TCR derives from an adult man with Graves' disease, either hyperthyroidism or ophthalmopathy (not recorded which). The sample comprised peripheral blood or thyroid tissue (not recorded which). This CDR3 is CASSLEDGPYEQYF. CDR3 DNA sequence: TGTGCCAGCAGCTTAGAGGACGGTCCCTACGAGCAGTACTTC.